This T cell receptor beta chain was observed in a study of blood T cell repertoires in COVID-19. Background on the study: Whether acute or convalescent, the COVID-19 samples came from the United States, Italy and Spain.

V was clipped by 1 base and J by 4 bases, with 7 bases between them. The germline V gene has CDR1 SGHTA and CDR2 FQGNSA. The CDR3 length is 13 residues. Authors' analysis steps: Using reference gene primer amplification, nucleated cell counts were estimated. Produced via immunoSEQ multiplex PCR; TCRdb's table is partial and in-frame only. V and J calls and clone size are given by that table; D and trimming were obtained from the DNA. This table holds about 320,000 clones, about 88% found once. This rearrangement joins TRBV7-2 to TRBJ1-2; D possibly corresponds to TRBD1 (5 bases). This TCR derives from a man aged 55 to 69 who had recovered from COVID-19. The sample taken for sequencing was PBMCs or T cells enriched from blood (not recorded which). CDR3 in DNA: TGTGCCAGCAGCTTAGACCAGGGCTATGGCTACACCTTC. This encodes CASSLDQGYGYTF.